This section outlines one T cell receptor (beta chain) sequence together with its context. The CDR3 runs to 14 residues. V lost 0 bases to trimming and J lost 1 base, with 7 bases between them. Germline CDR1 reads SGHKS; CDR2 reads YYEKEE (reference sequence). Grouping used clinical history reported by participants in a survey and questionnaire. Two negative PCRs, clearance, or symptom resolution characterized the recovered Cohort 3 donors. These data come from a study of blood T cell repertoires in COVID-19. Study summary: Spain, Italy and the United States supplied samples that represented acute and convalescent COVID-19. PBMCs, B-cell-depleted T cells, or T cells provided the cDNA or gDNA that made up the material.

Clones were read by immunoSEQ multiplex PCR, and TCRdb kept only the in-frame ones, dropping some. This table has some 330,000 clones, under 95% appearing once. Sequencing was performed on PBMCs or T cells enriched from blood (not recorded which). This rearrangement joins TRBV5-5 to TRBJ1-1; no clear D. This receptor was obtained from a woman in her twenties or thirties who had recovered from COVID-19. CDR3 coding DNA: TGTGCCAGCAGCTTGGGGGCTACGAACACTGAAGCTTTCTTT. Translated, it gives CASSLGATNTEAFF.